Below are 27 T cell receptor beta chains sequenced from a single sample in a study of blood T cells in healthy people across ages. A second PCR of about 7 to 11 cycles used a sample-barcoded 5' primer and a J-beta primer mix. TCRdb reprocessed the 5' RACE reads via MiXCR and lists one record per CDR3 protein. The sample contains 250,000 to 300,000 distinct CDR3 sequences, around 29% of which appear only once. Sequenced: blood. The receptors originated from a woman aged 70 to 79 in good health.

The chain recombines TRBV29-1 with TRBJ1-6; D unclear. Germline V gene sequence: CDR1 SQVTM, CDR2 ANQGSEA. The CDR3 sequence is 14 residues long. The V gene lost 5 bases and the J gene lost 7 bases, with 15 bases spanning the gap. This CDR3 is CSVSEGNANSPLHF. The CDR3 nucleotides read TGCAGCGTTTCGGAGGGTAATGCCAATTCACCCCTCCACTTT.

This sequence joins TRBV29-1 and TRBJ2-3; D gene unclear. V was cut by 7 bases and J by 2 bases, with 13 bases left in between. The CDR3 covers 13 residues. Looked up from germline, CDR1 is SQVTM and CDR2 is ANQGSEA. CDR3 DNA: TGCAGCGCGACTGCAACAGCCACAGATACGCAGTATTTT. It codes for CSATATATDTQYF.

This clonotype has just a few counts. Mismatch with germline at one junction end may stem from a read error. The chain is built from TRBV12-3 or TRBV12-4 and TRBJ1-1; 11 bases fit TRBD1. The CDR3 has 14 residues. The CDR3 coding sequence is TGTGCCGGCAGCGGGACAGGGGGGATCGCGCGAGCTTTCTTT. Translation: CAGSGTGGIARAFF.

This clonotype was seen repeatedly, ten times or more. This chain connects TRBV3-1 to TRBJ2-7; weak D call: TRBD2 (6 bases). Trimming removed 1 base at V and 0 bases at J, with 7 bases between. The CDR3 has 14 amino acids. Germline loops: CDR1 LGHDT, CDR2 YNNKEL (reference sequence). CDR3 region: CASSQAGSSYEQYF. In nucleotides, the CDR3 is TGTGCCAGCAGCCAAGCCGGGAGCTCCTACGAGCAGTACTTC.

This clonotype was detected a few times. It may be a read error: a sequence one base away is much more abundant. V is TRBV28 and J is TRBJ2-5, with D tentatively TRBD1 or TRBD2 (5 bases each). The DNA end favors TRBJ2-1, so the J call may be wrong. The CDR3 covers 16 residues. Germline lookup yields CDR1 MDHEN and CDR2 SYDVKM. CDR3: CASTSFGATSEDEQFF. CDR3 DNA sequence: TGTGCCAGCACAAGTTTCGGGGCCACTAGTGAGGATGAGCAGTTCTTC.

This chain joins TRBV20-1 and TRBJ1-5, with D possibly TRBD1 on 6 matching bases. Germline-derived CDR1 and CDR2 are DFQATT and SNEGSKA (reference sequence). V was pared by 3 bases and J by 6 bases, with 15 bases between. The CDR3 extends over 14 amino acids. CDR3 sequence reads: CSARGSTGIQPQHF. Here the CDR3 DNA reads TGCAGTGCTAGGGGTTCAACAGGGATTCAGCCCCAGCATTTT.

This chain connects TRBV28 to TRBJ1-2, with D maybe TRBD1 (5 bases). Trimming removed 6 bases at V and 6 bases at J, with 23 bases between. CDR3 size: 16 residues. CDR1 and CDR2 from the germline V gene are MDHEN and SYDVKM. CDR3 nucleotides: TGTGCCAGCAGATCAACGTATCTAAGGGGAGACGATGGCTACACCTTC. This codes for CASRSTYLRGDDGYTF.

This clonotype was detected only a few times. The gene calls are TRBV25-1 and TRBJ2-3; D gene unclear. The germline CDR1 and CDR2 sequences are MGHDK and SYGVNS. V shed 7 bases and J shed 0 bases, with 8 bases lying between them. There are 13 residues in the CDR3. CDR3 sequence: CASNLQSTDTQYF. The CDR3 DNA reads TGTGCCAGCAATTTGCAAAGCACAGATACGCAGTATTTT.

This clonotype was found many times. The V gene is TRBV4-3, the J gene TRBJ1-4; D might be TRBD1 (5 bases). The CDR3 spans 14 residues. Germline-derived CDR1 and CDR2 are LGHNA and YSLEER. The V end was cut by 4 bases, the J end by 5 bases, with 11 bases between. The CDR3 DNA reads TGCGCCAGCAGCCGCGGGACGGAGAATGAAAAACTGTTTTTT. Its translation is CASSRGTENEKLFF.

This chain links TRBV28 with TRBJ1-2; TRBD1 might be the D (6 bases). Per germline, CDR1 MDHEN and CDR2 SYDVKM. Trimming removed 7 bases at V and 3 bases at J, with 18 bases between. The CDR3 is 15 residues long. DNA of the CDR3: TGTGCCAGCAATCCCCTCGGGGGGCCCTACTATGGCTACACCTTC. This sequence encodes CASNPLGGPYYGYTF.

This clonotype turned up a few times. The gene calls are TRBV28 and TRBJ1-2, with a tentative D call TRBD1 (6 bases). V dropped 4 bases and J dropped 4 bases, with 13 bases sitting between them. The CDR3 is made up of 14 amino acids. The germline gives CDR1 MDHEN, CDR2 SYDVKM. The CDR3 sequence is CASSSTDRSYGYTF. The CDR3 region has the DNA TGTGCCAGCAGTTCGACCGACAGGAGCTATGGCTACACCTTC.

This clonotype appeared many times. CDR3 loop: CASSHKSGLGQQETQYF. CDR3 nucleotides: TGTGCCAGCAGCCATAAATCCGGACTAGGCCAACAAGAGACCCAGTACTTC. The chain is built from TRBV7-6 and TRBJ2-5; 7 bases align to TRBD2. The CDR3 covers 17 residues. The germline V gene encodes CDR1 SGHVS and CDR2 FNYEAQ. Trimming took 5 bases from V and 2 from J; bases not matched to a gene: 14.

Comment on this clonotype: A much larger clonotype is one base distant, so this may be a read error. This chain links TRBV7-2 with TRBJ2-3; the D gene could be TRBD1 or TRBD2 (5 bases each). This CDR3 region has 14 residues. V was cut by 5 bases and J by 0 bases, with 9 bases left in between. The germline V gene has CDR1 SGHTA and CDR2 FQGNSA. CDR3 coding DNA: TGTGCCAGCAGCAGGGACCCTAGCACAGATACGCAGTATTTT. Residues: CASSRDPSTDTQYF.

The rearrangement uses TRBV5-1 and TRBJ1-1; TRBD1 is a possible D gene (5 bases). The CDR3 loop spans 15 amino acids. Germline V gene lookup returns CDR1 SGHRS and CDR2 YFSETQ. V lost 3 bases to trimming and J lost 1 base, with 13 bases between them. CDR3 protein: CASSWDQPGNTEAFF. DNA of the CDR3: TGCGCCAGCAGCTGGGACCAACCCGGGAACACTGAAGCTTTCTTT.

This clonotype was counted many times. The chain combines TRBV5-1 with TRBJ2-7, with D possibly TRBD2 on 6 matching bases. The germline V gene has CDR1 SGHRS and CDR2 YFSETQ. The CDR3 has 13 residues. V was cut by 4 bases and J by 1 base, with 9 bases left in between. The CDR3, as DNA: TGCGCCAGCAGCGGGGACTTGTCCTACGAGCAGTACTTC. It specifies CASSGDLSYEQYF.

J is TRBJ2-5 and V is TRBV29-1; 14 positions match TRBD2. This CDR3 contains 13 residues. V shed 6 bases and J 4 bases; nucleotides not matched to a gene: 1. Germline V gene sequence: CDR1 SQVTM, CDR2 ANQGSEA. DNA for the CDR3: TGCAGCGTGGGACTAGCGGGAGTAGAGACCCAGTACTTC. Amino acid sequence: CSVGLAGVETQYF.

This clonotype has more than one count but fewer than ten. The genes are TRBV29-1 and TRBJ2-1; D call uncertain. CDR3 length: 13 residues. Looked up from germline, CDR1 is SQVTM and CDR2 is ANQGSEA. V shed 3 bases and J shed 7 bases, with 13 bases lying between them. CDR3 protein: CSVDRLVANEQFF. The CDR3 region has the DNA TGCAGCGTTGATAGGCTAGTTGCAAATGAGCAGTTCTTC.

This chain uses TRBV6-2 or TRBV6-3 with TRBJ1-5, with no clear D. Per germline, CDR1 MNHEY and CDR2 SVGEGT. V lost 6 bases, J lost 5 bases, and 14 bases lay in between. This CDR3 region has 14 residues. The CDR3 loop is CASRLIGRDQPQHF. CDR3 in DNA: TGTGCCAGCAGGCTAATTGGACGGGATCAGCCCCAGCATTTT.

This rearrangement joins TRBV6-2 or TRBV6-3 to TRBJ1-5; D gene ambiguous. The germline V gene has CDR1 MNHEY and CDR2 SVGEGT. There are 17 residues in the CDR3. Trimming left V 0 bases short and J 2 bases short, with 14 bases between. The CDR3 loop reads CASSYSRKGRGNQPQHF. The DNA for the CDR3 is TGTGCCAGCAGTTACTCTCGAAAGGGAAGGGGCAATCAGCCCCAGCATTTT.

This chain uses TRBV5-1 with TRBJ2-5; D may correspond to TRBD1 or TRBD2 (5 bases each). The CDR3 runs to 14 residues. Trimming left V 8 bases short and J 2 bases short, with 16 bases between. Germline V gene lookup returns CDR1 SGHRS and CDR2 YFSETQ. The CDR3 protein is CARRGGPGQETQYF. CDR3 nucleotides: TGCGCCAGGCGCGGCGGGCCAGGGCAAGAGACCCAGTACTTC. Together with reference TRBV5-1 and TRBJ2-5, the CDR3 gives the full variable domain: KAGVTQTPRYLIKTRGQQVTLSCSPISGHRSVSWYQQTPGQGLQFLFEYFSETQRNKGNFPGRFSGRQFSNSRSEMNVSTLELGDSALYLCARRGGPGQETQYFGPGTRLLVL.

The CDR3 protein is CASSVATEHIQYF. As DNA, the CDR3 is TGTGCCAGCAGCGTAGCTACAGAACACATTCAGTACTTC. The chain joins TRBV9 to TRBJ2-4, with D unresolved. The germline V and J ends were trimmed by 0 bases and 8 bases, with 9 bases remaining between them. Germline V gene data show CDR1 as SGDLS and CDR2 as YYNGEE. This CDR3 is 13 amino acids long.

DNA of the CDR3: TGTGCCAGCAGCTTTGGGATAAGCACAGATACGCAGTATTTT. This gives the protein CASSFGISTDTQYF. The chain joins TRBV7-9 to TRBJ2-3; D is unresolved. CDR1 and CDR2 (germline): SEHNR, FQNEAQ (reference sequence). This CDR3 is built from 14 residues. V lost 3 bases and J 0 bases, leaving 7 bases between the germline ends.

On this clonotype itself: The junction departs from the called germline gene at one end, perhaps through a read error. J is TRBJ2-5 and V is TRBV2, with TRBD1 matching over 7 bases. Germline V gene sequence: CDR1 SNHLY, CDR2 FYNNEI. This CDR3 region has 13 residues. DNA of the CDR3: TGTGCCAGCAGGGACAGGACGCTAGTGACCCGGTACTTC. The encoded protein is CASRDRTLVTRYF.

The chain has TRBV5-1 and TRBJ2-5, with 11 nucleotides matching TRBD2. In germline, CDR1 is SGHRS, CDR2 YFSETQ. V lost 0 bases and J lost 5; bases outside the gene matches: 3. This CDR3 has 15 residues. Here the CDR3 DNA reads TGCGCCAGCAGCTTGGGGGGACTAGCGGATGAGACCCAGTACTTC. Translation: CASSLGGLADETQYF.

This clonotype occurred many times. The chain is built from TRBV29-1 and TRBJ2-4; D unclear. Trimming removed 2 bases from V and 5 bases from J, with 10 bases in between. The CDR3 extends over 13 amino acids. CDR1 is SQVTM and CDR2 is ANQGSEA in the germline V gene. The CDR3 DNA is TGCAGCGTTGAAAGGGATGGTCAAAACATTCAGTACTTC. It codes for CSVERDGQNIQYF.

The DNA for the CDR3 is TGTGCCAGCAGCCTTAGGACAGGACACTCCTACAATGAGCAGTTCTTC. Residues: CASSLRTGHSYNEQFF. The gene calls are TRBV7-2 and TRBJ2-1; 7 nucleotides line up with TRBD1. The CDR3 runs to 16 residues. V lost 5 bases, J lost 0 bases, and 7 bases stayed unmatched. Germline-derived CDR1 and CDR2 are SGHTA and FQGNSA. Using reference TRBV7-2 and TRBJ2-1 for the parts outside the CDR3, the full variable domain is GAGVSQSPSNKVTEKGKDVELRCDPISGHTALYWYRQSLGQGLEFLIYFQGNSAPDKSGLPSDRFSAERTGGSVSTLTIQRTQQEDSAVYLCASSLRTGHSYNEQFFGPGTRLTVL.

For the CDR3, the DNA is TGCAGTGCTGCCCGGGGCTATGAAAAACTGTTTTTT. Its translation is CSAARGYEKLFF. The rearrangement uses TRBV20-1 and TRBJ1-4; possible D gene TRBD1, 5 bases. CDR3 length equals 12 residues. The germline V and J ends were trimmed by 5 bases and 6 bases, with 10 bases remaining between them. CDR1 is DFQATT, CDR2 SNEGSKA, per germline (reference sequence).